This T cell receptor (beta chain) is drawn from a study of T cell changes during pregnancy in multiple sclerosis. Assay: immunoSEQ multiplex PCR; the TCRdb copy retains only in-frame clones and omits some. The sample holds roughly 35,000 clones, about nine tenths seen once. The clonotype comes from a female donor with multiple sclerosis, enrolled in a pregnancy study. The material was CD8+ T cells from peripheral blood mononuclear cells, obtained before pregnancy.

The CDR3 nucleotides read TGTGCCAGCAGCTTGGAGGGACAGGACCTTGCAACTAATGAAAAACTGTTTTTT. Translation gives CASSLEGQDLATNEKLFF. The chain combines TRBV5-6 with TRBJ1-4; 8 bases agree with TRBD1. There are 18 residues in the CDR3. J was trimmed by 0 bases and V by 0 bases; bases with no gene match: 7. Germline CDR1 and CDR2: SGHDT and YYEEEE.